Shown below are 26 T cell receptor beta chains from a single sample sequenced in a study of OX40 agonist ivuxolimab in advanced cancers. Some clones are missing from TCRdb's copy, which holds only in-frame ones; the method was immunoSEQ multiplex PCR. This table has 20,000 to 25,000 clones, around 90% appearing once. The sequences come from CD4+ or CD8+ T cells sorted from blood, collected in a trial of the OX40 agonist ivuxolimab. These receptors came from an adult with an advanced solid tumor such as melanoma, head and neck, liver or kidney cancer.

This clone was found a few times. V gene TRBV29-1 combines with J gene TRBJ1-2, with D perhaps matching TRBD1 (5 bases). CDR3 length: 13 amino acids. Germline CDR1 is SQVTM and CDR2 is ANQGSEA. The chain's CDR3 is CTPGGERGYGYTF. The CDR3, as DNA: TGCACCCCGGGGGGGGAGAGGGGCTATGGCTACACCTTC.

This clone appeared once. Germline and junction disagree at one end, which may indicate a read error. The same CDR3 arises from other DNA sequences in this sample as well. This chain links TRBV5-1 with TRBJ2-5; 10 nucleotides match TRBD2. This CDR3 comprises 15 residues. Germline V gene lookup returns CDR1 SGHRS and CDR2 YFSETQ. The CDR3 sequence: CASSLSSGGQETQYF. DNA of the CDR3: TGTGCCAGCAGCTTGTCTAGCGGGGGCCAAGAGACCCAGTACTTC.

V usage is TRBV7-9 and J usage is TRBJ2-2, with D tentatively TRBD2 (6 bases). Germline-derived CDR1 and CDR2 are SEHNR and FQNEAQ (reference sequence). Trimming stripped 2 bases from V and 9 bases from J, with 10 bases between. The CDR3 loop spans 13 amino acids. CDR3 nucleotides: TGTGCCAGCAGCTTACCGGGAGTCCGGGAGCTGTTTTTT. This gives the protein CASSLPGVRELFF.

This clone was seen only once. The rearrangement joins TRBV11-2 to TRBJ2-1; D ambiguous. This CDR3 comprises 13 residues. The ends were cut back, 3 bases at V and 4 bases at J, with 7 bases in the middle. The germline gives CDR1 SGHAT, CDR2 FQNNGV. In DNA, the CDR3 is TGTGCCAGCAGCTTGTGGGATTACAATGAGCAGTTCTTC. Its translation is CASSLWDYNEQFF.

The chain links TRBV7-2 to TRBJ2-7; 11 nucleotides match TRBD1. Germline CDR1 is SGHTA and CDR2 is FQGNSA. Trimming cost V 4 bases and J 7 bases; bases outside gene matches: 6. The CDR3 is 14 residues long. The CDR3 spells CASSSGQGALEQYF. The CDR3 region has the DNA TGTGCCAGCAGCTCCGGACAGGGGGCGCTTGAGCAGTACTTC.

Of note for this clone: Other DNA sequences in the sample encode the same CDR3. The V call is TRBV5-1, the J call TRBJ2-2, with 8 positions matching TRBD2. Trimming at V came to 0 bases and at J to 4 bases, leaving 2 bases not matched to a gene. Germline values: CDR1 SGHRS, CDR2 YFSETQ. This CDR3 comprises 15 residues. CDR3 nucleotides: TGCGCCAGCAGCTTGGACGGGGGGGCCACCGGGGAGCTGTTTTTT. Its protein is CASSLDGGATGELFF.

The rearrangement uses TRBV6-1 and TRBJ1-5; no firm D call. The V gene's germline CDR1 is MNHNS and CDR2 SASEGT. The V and J ends lost 6 bases and 3 bases respectively, with 15 bases between them. This CDR3 spans 15 amino acids. CDR3 coding DNA: TGTGCCAGCAGGGAACTCCTCCCGGTCAATCAGCCCCAGCATTTT. It translates to CASRELLPVNQPQHF.

The gene calls are TRBV6-5 and TRBJ1-4; D is perhaps TRBD1 (5 bases). This CDR3 has 11 amino acids. Trimming stripped 10 bases from V and 11 bases from J, with 14 bases between. Germline V gives CDR1 MNHEY, CDR2 SVGAGI. CDR3 region: CAILSEGKLFF. CDR3 bases: TGTGCCATCCTCTCTGAGGGGAAACTGTTTTTT.

This rearrangement joins TRBV30 to TRBJ1-1; D ambiguous. V was pared by 4 bases and J by 4 bases, with 13 bases between. CDR1 and CDR2 (germline): GTSNPN, SVGIG (reference sequence). This CDR3 has 13 amino acids. As DNA, the CDR3 is TGTGCCTGGAAGAAAGGCCCCGCCACTGAAGCTTTCTTT. Amino acid sequence: CAWKKGPATEAFF.

In this sample, this clone turned up once. The rearrangement uses TRBV5-4 and TRBJ2-1, with unresolved D. The V end lost 3 bases, the J end lost 10 bases, and 14 bases lay between the germline ends. This CDR3 comprises 13 residues. From germline, CDR1 is SGHNT and CDR2 YYREEE (reference sequence). CDR3 in DNA: TGTGCCAGCAGCTCGGGCCCGGGTGGGGAGCAGTTCTTC. This encodes CASSSGPGGEQFF.

The V gene is TRBV30, the J gene TRBJ2-7; maybe TRBD1 (5 bases). Germline values: CDR1 GTSNPN, CDR2 SVGIG (reference sequence). The CDR3 has 11 residues. The germline V and J ends were trimmed by 2 bases and 3 bases, with 5 bases remaining between them. For the CDR3, the DNA is TGTGCCTGGAGTAGGGGCTACGAGCAGTACTTC. Translating it yields CAWSRGYEQYF.

The V and J genes are TRBV15 and TRBJ2-7; D unresolved. Germline CDR1 LNHNV, CDR2 YYDKDF (reference sequence). Trimming cost V 0 bases and J 2 bases, with 8 bases left between them. The CDR3 extends over 14 amino acids. As DNA, the CDR3 is TGTGCCACCAGCAGAGAAGGGATCCCCTACGAGCAGTACTTC. It codes for CATSREGIPYEQYF.

The chain combines TRBV7-2 with TRBJ2-7; no definite D call. Per germline, CDR1 SGHTA and CDR2 FQGNSA. The CDR3 runs 16 residues. V was cut by 2 bases and J by 7 bases, with 21 bases left in between. In DNA form, the CDR3 reads TGTGCCAGCAGCTTACCAAGTTACAGCCGTCTGGGGGAGCAGTACTTC. Translating gives CASSLPSYSRLGEQYF.

This clone has more than one count but fewer than ten. CDR3 amino acids: CASQGDQYGYTF. CDR3 nucleotides: TGTGCCAGCCAGGGGGATCAATATGGCTACACCTTC. This sequence joins TRBV25-1 and TRBJ1-2, with 7 nucleotides matching TRBD1. Germline assignment: CDR1 MGHDK and CDR2 SYGVNS. V lost 8 bases to trimming and J lost 5 bases; unmatched junction nucleotides: 5. The CDR3 is 12 amino acids.

This sequence joins TRBV28 and TRBJ1-4; TRBD1 is a possible D gene (5 bases). Germline lookup yields CDR1 MDHEN and CDR2 SYDVKM. V shed 6 bases and J shed 6 bases, with 17 bases lying between them. The CDR3 is 15 amino acids. CDR3 coding DNA: TGTGCCAGCAGGCAGTACAGGACCTGGGATGAAAAACTGTTTTTT. This sequence encodes CASRQYRTWDEKLFF.

The genes are TRBV2 and TRBJ2-3; 12 positions agree with TRBD2. This CDR3 contains 19 residues. Germline CDR1 reads SNHLY; CDR2 reads FYNNEI. Losses at the gene ends were 0 bases for V and 6 bases for J; bases not matched to a gene: 13. Here the CDR3 reads CASSEALGLAGGVRDTQYF. Written as DNA, the CDR3 is TGTGCCAGCAGTGAAGCGCTTGGTCTAGCGGGAGGGGTCAGGGATACGCAGTATTTT.

The V gene is TRBV7-9, the J gene TRBJ2-1; D remains unclear. CDR3 length: 18 residues. Germline-derived CDR1 and CDR2 are SEHNR and FQNEAQ (reference sequence). Between the trimmed V and J ends, which lost 1 base and 0 bases, there was a span of 16 bases. CDR3 in amino acids: CASSLGSLAGFSYNEQFF. DNA for the CDR3: TGTGCCAGCAGCTTAGGCTCGTTAGCTGGGTTCTCCTACAATGAGCAGTTCTTC.

This clone appeared once. V usage is TRBV2 and J usage is TRBJ1-5, with a tentative D call TRBD1 (5 bases). V was clipped by 4 bases and J by 5 bases, with 12 bases between them. The CDR3 covers 14 residues. Germline-derived CDR1 and CDR2 are SNHLY and FYNNEI. The CDR3 sequence is CASSVDILYQPQHF. CDR3 coding DNA: TGTGCCAGCAGTGTGGACATTCTCTATCAGCCCCAGCATTTT. Combining the CDR3 with reference TRBV2 and TRBJ1-5 gives the whole variable domain EPEVTQTPSHQVTQMGQEVILRCVPISNHLYFYWYRQILGQKVEFLVSFYNNEISEKSEIFDDQFSVERPDGSNFTLKIRSTKLEDSAMYFCASSVDILYQPQHFGDGTRLSIL.

The rearrangement uses TRBV30 and TRBJ2-5; no clear D gene. The V gene's germline CDR1 is GTSNPN and CDR2 SVGIG (reference sequence). The CDR3 extends over 14 amino acids. Between the trimmed V and J ends, which lost 2 bases and 1 base, there was a span of 11 bases. The CDR3 region is CAWSRPGPQETQYF. In DNA, the CDR3 is TGTGCCTGGAGTCGTCCGGGTCCCCAAGAGACCCAGTACTTC.

This chain joins TRBV15 and TRBJ1-1, with D unclear. CDR1 is LNHNV, CDR2 YYDKDF, per germline (reference sequence). The CDR3 runs 13 residues. V was clipped by 5 bases and J by 5 bases, with 12 bases between them. The CDR3 here is CATSPETWTEAFF. DNA for the CDR3: TGTGCCACCAGCCCCGAAACTTGGACTGAAGCTTTCTTT.

The chain recombines TRBV4-3 with TRBJ1-3; 7 bases align to TRBD1. Looked up from germline, CDR1 is LGHNA and CDR2 is YSLEER. The CDR3 contains 18 residues. Trimming removed 1 base from V and 5 bases from J; junction bases left unmatched: 14. As DNA, the CDR3 is TGCGCCAGCAGCCAAGTTGCCCAGTTCGGGACAGCTAGAAACACCATATATTTT. Its protein product is CASSQVAQFGTARNTIYF.

The chain joins TRBV5-4 to TRBJ2-7, with D hard to call. V was pared by 0 bases and J by 6 bases, with 16 bases between. The CDR3 runs 15 residues. The germline gives CDR1 SGHNT, CDR2 YYREEE (reference sequence). CDR3 coding DNA: TGTGCCAGCAGCTTGGCCGCGGATCCCCGAGCCGAGCAGTACTTC. It yields the protein CASSLAADPRAEQYF.

This clone was counted between two and nine times. The chain combines TRBV7-7 with TRBJ2-2, with D perhaps TRBD1 (5 bases). Trimming took off 5 bases at V and 6 bases at J, with 10 bases between the two ends. Germline lookup yields CDR1 SSHAT and CDR2 FNYEAQ (reference sequence). The CDR3 is 13 amino acids. The CDR3 nucleotides are TGTGCCAGCAGCCAACAGGCAGCCGGGGAGCTGTTTTTT. Residues: CASSQQAAGELFF.

The chain is built from TRBV4-3 and TRBJ2-7; D is unresolved. This CDR3 comprises 14 residues. Trimming removed 0 bases from V and 6 bases from J, with 12 bases in between. Germline assignment: CDR1 LGHNA and CDR2 YSLEER. In DNA, the CDR3 is TGCGCCAGCAGCCAAGATTGGCTGAACGGCGAGCAGTACTTC. Translation: CASSQDWLNGEQYF.

The V and J genes are TRBV28 and TRBJ1-1, with 7 bases that match TRBD1. CDR3 length equals 15 residues. CDR1 is MDHEN and CDR2 is SYDVKM in the germline V gene. Trimming removed 9 bases from V and 8 bases from J; junction bases left unmatched: 18. CDR3 DNA: TGTGCCAGTCTTACAGGGGACTCGGTTATTTACGAAGCTTTCTTT. It codes for CASLTGDSVIYEAFF.

The CDR3 sequence is CASTRDGMNTEAFF. CDR3 DNA: TGTGCCAGCACCAGGGACGGCATGAACACTGAAGCTTTCTTT. The rearrangement joins TRBV7-2 to TRBJ1-1, with D maybe TRBD1 (5 bases). V was clipped by 7 bases and J by 0 bases, with 12 bases between them. CDR1 and CDR2 (germline): SGHTA, FQGNSA. This CDR3 spans 14 amino acids.